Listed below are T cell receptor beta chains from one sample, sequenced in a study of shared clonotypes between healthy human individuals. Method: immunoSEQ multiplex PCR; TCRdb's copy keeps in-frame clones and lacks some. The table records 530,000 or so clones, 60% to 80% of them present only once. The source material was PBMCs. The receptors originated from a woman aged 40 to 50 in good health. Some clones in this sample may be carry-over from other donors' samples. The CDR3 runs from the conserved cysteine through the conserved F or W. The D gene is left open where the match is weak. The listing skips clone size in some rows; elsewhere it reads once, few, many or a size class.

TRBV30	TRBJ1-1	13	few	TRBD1	CAWSSTGGTEAFF	TGTGCCTGGAGTTCGACAGGGGGAACTGAAGCTTTCTTT
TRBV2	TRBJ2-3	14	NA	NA	CASNGGTITDTQYF	TGTGCCAGCAATGGCGGGACGATAACAGATACGCAGTATTTT
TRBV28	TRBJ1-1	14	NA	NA	CASSLTRESTEAFF	TGTGCCAGCAGTTTAACAAGGGAAAGCACTGAAGCTTTCTTT
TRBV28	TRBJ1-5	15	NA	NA	CASSRSGGENQPQHF	TGTGCCAGCAGTCGTTCCGGGGGTGAGAATCAGCCCCAGCATTTT
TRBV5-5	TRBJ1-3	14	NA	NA	CASSPDPSGNTIYF	TGTGCCAGCAGCCCGGACCCCTCTGGAAACACCATATATTTT
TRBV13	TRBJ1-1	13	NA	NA	CASSPGRLTEAFF	TGTGCCAGCAGTCCAGGGAGGTTGACTGAAGCTTTCTTT
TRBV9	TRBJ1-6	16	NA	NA	CASSVGGGAGNSPLHF	TGTGCCAGCAGCGTAGGAGGAGGGGCAGGGAATTCACCCCTCCACTTT
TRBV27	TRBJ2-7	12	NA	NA	CASSPVVGEQYF	TGTGCCAGCAGCCCGGTGGTTGGGGAGCAGTACTTC
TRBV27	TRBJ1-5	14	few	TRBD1	CASSWDRGRQPQHF	TGTGCCAGCAGTTGGGACAGGGGTAGGCAGCCCCAGCATTTT
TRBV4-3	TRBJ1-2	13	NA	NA	CASSPWTNFGYTF	TGCGCCAGCAGCCCTTGGACAAACTTCGGCTACACCTTC
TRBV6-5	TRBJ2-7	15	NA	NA	CASSPPRTEIYEQYF	TGTGCCAGCAGCCCCCCCCGGACAGAAATCTACGAGCAGTACTTC
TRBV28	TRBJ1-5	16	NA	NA	CASSPWAGESNQPQHF	TGTGCCAGCAGTCCCTGGGCAGGGGAAAGCAATCAGCCCCAGCATTTT
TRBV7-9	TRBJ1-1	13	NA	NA	CASSQLGGTEAFF	TGCGCCAGCAGCCAGCTAGGGGGCACTGAAGCTTTCTTT
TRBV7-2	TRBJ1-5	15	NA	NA	CASSLTPVGNQPQHF	TGTGCCAGCAGCTTAACTCCGGTGGGGAATCAGCCCCAGCATTTT
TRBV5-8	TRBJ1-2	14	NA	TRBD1	CASSLQGAAYGYTF	TGTGCCAGCAGCCTCCAGGGGGCTGCCTATGGCTACACCTTC
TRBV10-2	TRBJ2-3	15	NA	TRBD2	CATQGAGGWRRGSYF	TGCGCCACCCAGGGAGCGGGAGGTTGGCGGAGGGGTTCGTATTTT
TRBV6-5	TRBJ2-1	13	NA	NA	CASRRDSSSKKFF	TGTGCCAGCAGACGTGACTCTAGTAGTAAGAAGTTCTTC
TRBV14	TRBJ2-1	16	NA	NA	CASSQGSALTTGEQFF	TGTGCCAGCAGCCAAGGGTCAGCGCTTACGACGGGCGAGCAGTTCTTC
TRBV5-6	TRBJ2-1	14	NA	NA	CASSLADSYNEQFF	TGTGCCAGCAGCTTGGCGGACTCCTACAATGAGCAGTTCTTC
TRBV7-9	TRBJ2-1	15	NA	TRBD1	CASSLRPGQGYEQFF	TGTGCCAGCAGCTTACGCCCGGGACAGGGCTATGAGCAGTTCTTC
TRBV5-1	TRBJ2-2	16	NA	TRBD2	CASSLEGGAYTGELFF	TGCGCCAGCAGCTTGGAGGGAGGGGCGTACACCGGGGAGCTGTTTTTT
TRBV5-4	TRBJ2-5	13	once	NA	CASSSGVRETQYF	TGTGCCAGCAGCTCAGGGGTCCGGGAGACCCAGTACTTC
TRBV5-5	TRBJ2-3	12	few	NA	CASSPGGRAQYF	TGTGCCAGCAGCCCCGGGGGTAGGGCGCAGTATTTT
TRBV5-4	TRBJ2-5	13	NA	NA	CASSTGQRETQYF	TGTGCCAGCAGCACCGGACAAAGAGAGACCCAGTACTTC
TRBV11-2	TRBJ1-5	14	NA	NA	CASTRRDGNQPQHF	TGTGCCAGCACCCGGAGGGATGGCAATCAGCCCCAGCATTTT
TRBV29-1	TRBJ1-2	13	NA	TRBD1	CSVGTGFGYGYTF	TGCAGCGTTGGGACAGGCTTTGGGTATGGCTACACCTTC
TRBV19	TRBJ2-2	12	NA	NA	CASSKLAGELFF	TGTGCCAGTAGTAAACTCGCCGGGGAGCTGTTTTTT
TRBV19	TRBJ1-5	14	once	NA	CASSIGDSNQPQHF	TGTGCCAGTAGTATAGGGGATAGCAATCAGCCCCAGCATTTT
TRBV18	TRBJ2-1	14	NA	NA	CASSPPYKSDEQFF	TGTGCCAGCTCACCCCCTTATAAGTCGGATGAGCAGTTCTTC
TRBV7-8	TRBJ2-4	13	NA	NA	CASSLVSRGIQYF	TGTGCCAGCAGCTTAGTATCCCGGGGCATTCAGTACTTC
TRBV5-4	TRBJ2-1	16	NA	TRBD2	CASTLGGPGRQGEQFF	TGTGCCAGCACCTTGGGAGGGCCGGGAAGGCAGGGTGAGCAGTTCTTC
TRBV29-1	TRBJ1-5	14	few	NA	CSVVWGGSNQPQHF	TGCAGCGTTGTGTGGGGTGGTAGCAATCAGCCCCAGCATTTT
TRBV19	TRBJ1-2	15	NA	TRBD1	CARSRDRRCNYGYTF	TGTGCCAGAAGCCGGGACAGGAGATGTAACTATGGCTACACCTTC
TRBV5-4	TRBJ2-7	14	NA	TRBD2	CASSYGLASYEQYF	TGTGCCAGCAGCTATGGACTAGCGAGCTACGAGCAGTACTTC
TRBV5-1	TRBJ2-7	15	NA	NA	CASSLAGGRSYEQYF	TGCGCCAGCAGCTTGGCGGGGGGCCGATCCTACGAGCAGTACTTC
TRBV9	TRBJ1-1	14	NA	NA	CASSVASLATEAFF	TGTGCCAGCAGCGTAGCGTCGCTCGCCACTGAAGCTTTCTTT
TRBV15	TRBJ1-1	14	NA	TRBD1	CATSRDPGTGEAFF	TGTGCCACCAGCAGAGATCCTGGGACAGGTGAAGCTTTCTTT
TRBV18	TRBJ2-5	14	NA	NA	CASSLRDWQETQYF	TGTGCCAGCTCCCTCCGGGACTGGCAAGAGACCCAGTACTTC
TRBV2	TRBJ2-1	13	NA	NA	CASSTGTYNEQFF	TGTGCCAGCAGTACAGGGACCTACAATGAGCAGTTCTTC
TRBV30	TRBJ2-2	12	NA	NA	CAWSRNPGELFF	TGTGCCTGGAGTCGAAACCCCGGGGAGCTGTTTTTT
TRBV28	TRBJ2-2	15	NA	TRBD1	CASSLRTGLTGELFF	TGTGCCAGCAGTTTGCGGACAGGGCTCACCGGGGAGCTGTTTTTT
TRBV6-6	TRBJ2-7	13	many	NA	CASTPSGTYEQYF	TGTGCCAGCACCCCAAGCGGCACCTACGAGCAGTACTTC
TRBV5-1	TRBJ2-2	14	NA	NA	CASSLGVEGGELFF	TGCGCCAGCAGCTTGGGCGTGGAGGGCGGGGAGCTGTTTTTT
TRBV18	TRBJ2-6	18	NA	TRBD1	CASSQTQAGGAGANVLTF	TGTGCCAGCTCACAAACCCAGGCAGGGGGAGCTGGGGCCAACGTCCTGACTTTC
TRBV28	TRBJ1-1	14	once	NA	CASSPPAGNTEAFF	TGTGCCAGCAGCCCCCCCGCTGGGAACACTGAAGCTTTCTTT
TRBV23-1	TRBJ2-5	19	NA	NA	CASSQSLSGECGVGETQYF	TGCGCCAGCAGTCAATCACTATCAGGGGAGTGCGGGGTTGGAGAGACCCAGTACTTC
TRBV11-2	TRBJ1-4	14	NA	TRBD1	CASSFDRAVEKLFF	TGTGCCAGCAGCTTCGACAGGGCGGTTGAAAAACTGTTTTTT
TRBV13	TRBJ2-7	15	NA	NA	CASSQGGAVPGEQYF	TGTGCCAGCAGCCAAGGCGGGGCGGTACCAGGGGAGCAGTACTTC